What follows describes a single T cell receptor (beta chain). This sample was included in a study of shared clonotypes between healthy human individuals. Trimming removed 5 bases at V and 4 bases at J, with 8 bases between. The CDR3 spans 12 residues. CDR1 SEHNR and CDR2 FQNEAQ come from the germline V gene (reference sequence). Data came from immunoSEQ multiplex PCR; TCRdb stores just in-frame clones and leaves some out. The sample contains about 750,000 clones, 90% to 95% of which appear only once. Positive CCR7 selection of CD45RO-negative cells yielded the naive CD8 cells, and terminally differentiated effector memory CD45RA+ cells were excluded.

Sequenced material: naive CD8+ T cells sorted from blood. The V and J genes are TRBV7-9 and TRBJ2-5; D gene unclear. This sequence was found in a man younger than 40 in good health. CDR3 in amino acids: CASSPSGETQYF. In DNA, the CDR3 is TGTGCCAGCAGCCCCTCAGGAGAGACCCAGTACTTC.